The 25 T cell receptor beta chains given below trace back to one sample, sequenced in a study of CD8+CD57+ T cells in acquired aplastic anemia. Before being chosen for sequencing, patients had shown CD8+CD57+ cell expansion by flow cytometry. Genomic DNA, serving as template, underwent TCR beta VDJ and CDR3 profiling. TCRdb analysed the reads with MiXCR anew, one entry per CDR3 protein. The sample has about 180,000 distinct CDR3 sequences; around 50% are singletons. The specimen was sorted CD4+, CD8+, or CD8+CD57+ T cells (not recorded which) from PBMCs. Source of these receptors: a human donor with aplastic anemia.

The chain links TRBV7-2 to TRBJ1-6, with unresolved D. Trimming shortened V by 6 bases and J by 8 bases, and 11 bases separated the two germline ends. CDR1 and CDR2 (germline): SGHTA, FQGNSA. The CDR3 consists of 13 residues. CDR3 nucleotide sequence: TGTGCCAGCAGACTCAGGCCGGATTCACCCCTCCACTTT. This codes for CASRLRPDSPLHF.

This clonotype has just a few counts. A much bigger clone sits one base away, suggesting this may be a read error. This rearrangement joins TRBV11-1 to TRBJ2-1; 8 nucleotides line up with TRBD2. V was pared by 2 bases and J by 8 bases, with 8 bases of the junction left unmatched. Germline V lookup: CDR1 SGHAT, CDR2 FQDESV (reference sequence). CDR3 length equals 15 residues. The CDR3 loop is CASSLLNLAGDEQFF. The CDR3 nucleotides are TGTGCCAGCAGCTTATTGAACCTAGCGGGCGATGAGCAGTTCTTC. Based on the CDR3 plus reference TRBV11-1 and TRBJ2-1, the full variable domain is EAEVAQSPRYKITEKSQAVAFWCDPISGHATLYWYRQILGQGPELLVQFQDESVVDDSQLPKDRFSAERLKGVDSTLKIQPAELGDSAMYLCASSLLNLAGDEQFFGPGTRLTVL.

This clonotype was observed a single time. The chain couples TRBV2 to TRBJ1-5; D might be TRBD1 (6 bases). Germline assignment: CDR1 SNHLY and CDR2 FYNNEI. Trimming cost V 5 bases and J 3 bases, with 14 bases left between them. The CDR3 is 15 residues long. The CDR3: CASSRQDLYNQPQHF. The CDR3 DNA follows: TGTGCCAGCAGTCGACAGGATCTTTACAATCAGCCCCAGCATTTT.

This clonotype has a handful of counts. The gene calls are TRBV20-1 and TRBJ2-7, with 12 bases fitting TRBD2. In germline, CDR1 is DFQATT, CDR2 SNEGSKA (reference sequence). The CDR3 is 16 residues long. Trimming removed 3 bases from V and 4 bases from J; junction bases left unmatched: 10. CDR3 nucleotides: TGCAGTGCTAGGGACCCTAGCGGGGGGGCCCTTTACGAGCAGTACTTC. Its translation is CSARDPSGGALYEQYF.

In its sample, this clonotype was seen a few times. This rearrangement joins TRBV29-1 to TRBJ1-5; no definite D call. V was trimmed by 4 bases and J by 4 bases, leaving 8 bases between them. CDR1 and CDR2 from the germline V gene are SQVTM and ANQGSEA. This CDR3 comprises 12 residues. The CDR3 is CSVGGVNQPQHF. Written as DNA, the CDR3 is TGCAGCGTTGGGGGAGTTAATCAGCCCCAGCATTTT.

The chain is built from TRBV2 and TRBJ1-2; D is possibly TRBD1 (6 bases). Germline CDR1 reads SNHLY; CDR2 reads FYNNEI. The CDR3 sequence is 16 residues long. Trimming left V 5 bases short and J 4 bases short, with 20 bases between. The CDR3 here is CASSSNRAWSGYGYTF. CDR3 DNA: TGTGCCAGCAGTTCCAACAGGGCGTGGAGTGGCTATGGCTACACCTTC.

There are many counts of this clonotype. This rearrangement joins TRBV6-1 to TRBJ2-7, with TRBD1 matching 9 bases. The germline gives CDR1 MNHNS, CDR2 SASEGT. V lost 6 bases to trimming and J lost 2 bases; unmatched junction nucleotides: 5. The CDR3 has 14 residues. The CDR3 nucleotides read TGTGCCAGCAGGGCCGGGACAGGGACCTACGAGCAGTACTTC. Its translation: CASRAGTGTYEQYF.

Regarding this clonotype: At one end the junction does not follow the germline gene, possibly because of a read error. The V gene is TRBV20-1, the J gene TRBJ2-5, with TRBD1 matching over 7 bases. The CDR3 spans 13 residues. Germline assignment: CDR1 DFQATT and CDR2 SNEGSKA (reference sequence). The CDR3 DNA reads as TGCAGTGCAGCCGGGACAGACCGCCCCAACCCGGTCTTC. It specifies CSAAGTDRPNPVF.

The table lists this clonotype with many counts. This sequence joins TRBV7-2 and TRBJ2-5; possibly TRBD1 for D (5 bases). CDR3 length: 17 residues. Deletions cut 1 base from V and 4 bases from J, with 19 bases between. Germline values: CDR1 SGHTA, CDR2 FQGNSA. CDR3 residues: CASSLGWGDGNLETQYF. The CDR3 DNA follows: TGTGCCAGCAGCTTAGGATGGGGCGACGGTAACCTAGAGACCCAGTACTTC. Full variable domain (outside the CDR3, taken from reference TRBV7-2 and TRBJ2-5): GAGVSQSPSNKVTEKGKDVELRCDPISGHTALYWYRQSLGQGLEFLIYFQGNSAPDKSGLPSDRFSAERTGGSVSTLTIQRTQQEDSAVYLCASSLGWGDGNLETQYFGPGTRLLVL.

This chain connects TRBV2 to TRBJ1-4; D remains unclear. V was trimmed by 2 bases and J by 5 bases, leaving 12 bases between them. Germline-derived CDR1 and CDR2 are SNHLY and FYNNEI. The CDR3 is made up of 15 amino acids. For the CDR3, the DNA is TGTGCCAGCAGTGAACGTGGTACAGTGAATGAAAAACTGTTTTTT. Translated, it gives CASSERGTVNEKLFF.

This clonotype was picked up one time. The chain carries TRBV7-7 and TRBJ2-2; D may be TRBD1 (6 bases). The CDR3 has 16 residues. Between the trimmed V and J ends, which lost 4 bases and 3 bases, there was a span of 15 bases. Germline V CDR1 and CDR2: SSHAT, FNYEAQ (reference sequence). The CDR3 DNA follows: TGTGCCAGCAGCTCAAGACCTTCAGGGGACACCGGGGAGCTGTTTTTT. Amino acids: CASSSRPSGDTGELFF.

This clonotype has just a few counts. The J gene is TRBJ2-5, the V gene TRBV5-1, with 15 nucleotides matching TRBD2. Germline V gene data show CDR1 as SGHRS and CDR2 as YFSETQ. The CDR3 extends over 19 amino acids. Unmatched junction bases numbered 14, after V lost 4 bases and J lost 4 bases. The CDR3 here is CASSALPGLAGGAGETQYF. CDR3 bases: TGCGCCAGCAGCGCTCTCCCGGGACTAGCGGGGGGCGCGGGAGAGACCCAGTACTTC.

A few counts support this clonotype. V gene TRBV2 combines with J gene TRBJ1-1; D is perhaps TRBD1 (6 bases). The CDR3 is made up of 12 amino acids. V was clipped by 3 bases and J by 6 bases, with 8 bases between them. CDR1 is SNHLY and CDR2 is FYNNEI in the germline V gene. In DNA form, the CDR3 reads TGTGCCAGCAGTGATTCAGGGGCTGAAGCTTTCTTT. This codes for CASSDSGAEAFF. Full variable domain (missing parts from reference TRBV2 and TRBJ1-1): EPEVTQTPSHQVTQMGQEVILRCVPISNHLYFYWYRQILGQKVEFLVSFYNNEISEKSEIFDDQFSVERPDGSNFTLKIRSTKLEDSAMYFCASSDSGAEAFFGQGTRLTVV.

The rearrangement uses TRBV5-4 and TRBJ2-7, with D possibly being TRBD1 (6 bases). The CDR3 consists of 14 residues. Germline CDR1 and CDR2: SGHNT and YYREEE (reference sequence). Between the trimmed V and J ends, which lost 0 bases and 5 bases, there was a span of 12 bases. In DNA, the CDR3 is TGTGCCAGCAGCTTGGCTCAGGGGAGCCACGAGCAGTACTTC. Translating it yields CASSLAQGSHEQYF.

CDR3 bases: TGTGCCAGCAGCTTGAGGTGGGGGGGCTACACCTTC. Translating it yields CASSLRWGGYTF. The genes are TRBV9 and TRBJ1-2, with a weak D call TRBD1 (5 bases). Between the trimmed V and J ends, which lost 4 bases and 8 bases, there was a span of 12 bases. CDR1 is SGDLS, CDR2 YYNGEE, per germline. The CDR3 extends over 12 amino acids.

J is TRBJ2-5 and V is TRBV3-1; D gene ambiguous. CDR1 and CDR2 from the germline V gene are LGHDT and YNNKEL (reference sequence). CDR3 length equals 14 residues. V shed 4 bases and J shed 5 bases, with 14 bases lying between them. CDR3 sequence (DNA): TGTGCCAGCAGCCGAAACACGAGTAGGGAGACCCAGTACTTC. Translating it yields CASSRNTSRETQYF.

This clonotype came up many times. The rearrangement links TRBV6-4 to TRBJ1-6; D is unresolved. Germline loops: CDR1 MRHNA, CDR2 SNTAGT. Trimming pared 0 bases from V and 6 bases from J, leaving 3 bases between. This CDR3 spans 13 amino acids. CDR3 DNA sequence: TGTGCCAGCAGTGACTCTGGTAATTCACCCCTCCACTTT. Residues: CASSDSGNSPLHF.

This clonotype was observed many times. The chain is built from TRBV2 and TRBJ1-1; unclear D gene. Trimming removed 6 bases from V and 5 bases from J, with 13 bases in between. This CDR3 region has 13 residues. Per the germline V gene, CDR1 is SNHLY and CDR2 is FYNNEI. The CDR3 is CASSEATATEAFF. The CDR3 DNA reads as TGTGCCAGCAGCGAGGCAACCGCTACTGAAGCTTTCTTT.

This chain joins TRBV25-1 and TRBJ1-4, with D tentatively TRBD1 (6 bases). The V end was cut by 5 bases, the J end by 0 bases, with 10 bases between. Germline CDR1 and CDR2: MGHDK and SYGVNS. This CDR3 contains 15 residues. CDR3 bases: TGTGCCAGCAGTTTCAGGACAGCAACTAATGAAAAACTGTTTTTT. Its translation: CASSFRTATNEKLFF.

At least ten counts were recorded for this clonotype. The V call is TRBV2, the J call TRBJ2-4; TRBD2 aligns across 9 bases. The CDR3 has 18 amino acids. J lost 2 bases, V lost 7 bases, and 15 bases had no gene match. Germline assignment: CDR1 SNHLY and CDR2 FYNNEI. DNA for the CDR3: TGTGCCAGCATTGAGGAAATAAGTCTAGCGGGGCCCAAAAACATTCAGTACTTC. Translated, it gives CASIEEISLAGPKNIQYF.

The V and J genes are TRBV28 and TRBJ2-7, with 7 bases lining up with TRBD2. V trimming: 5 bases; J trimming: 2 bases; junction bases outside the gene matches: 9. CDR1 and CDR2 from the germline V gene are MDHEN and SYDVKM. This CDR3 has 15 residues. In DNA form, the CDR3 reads TGTGCCAGCAGTCCCCACCAGGGAGGGACCTACGAGCAGTACTTC. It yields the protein CASSPHQGGTYEQYF.

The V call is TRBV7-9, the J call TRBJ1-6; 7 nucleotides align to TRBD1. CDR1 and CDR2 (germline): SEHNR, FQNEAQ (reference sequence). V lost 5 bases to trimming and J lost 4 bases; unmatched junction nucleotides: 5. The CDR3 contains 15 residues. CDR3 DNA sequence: TGTGCCAGCAGCCCACGGGGACAGTATAATTCACCCCTCCACTTT. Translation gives CASSPRGQYNSPLHF.

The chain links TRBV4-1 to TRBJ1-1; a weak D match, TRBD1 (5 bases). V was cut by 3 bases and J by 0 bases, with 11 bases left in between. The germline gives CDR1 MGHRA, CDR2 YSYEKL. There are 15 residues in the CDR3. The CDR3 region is CASSQRQFVNTEAFF. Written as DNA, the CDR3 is TGCGCCAGCAGCCAGAGACAGTTCGTGAACACTGAAGCTTTCTTT.

The CDR3 reads CAIGLGGTGYNYGYTF. The CDR3 DNA is TGTGCCATCGGTTTGGGGGGGACAGGATATAACTATGGCTACACCTTC. This chain uses TRBV10-3 with TRBJ1-2; 8 bases are shared with TRBD1. J was trimmed by 1 base and V by 8 bases; bases with no gene match: 12. This CDR3 is 16 amino acids long. Looked up from germline, CDR1 is ENHRY and CDR2 is SYGVKD.

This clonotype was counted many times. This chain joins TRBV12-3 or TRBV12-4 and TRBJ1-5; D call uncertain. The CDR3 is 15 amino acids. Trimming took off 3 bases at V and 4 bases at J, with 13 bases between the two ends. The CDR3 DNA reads TGTGCCAGCAGTTTTGAGGCAGGAGTGAATCAGCCCCAGCATTTT. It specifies CASSFEAGVNQPQHF.